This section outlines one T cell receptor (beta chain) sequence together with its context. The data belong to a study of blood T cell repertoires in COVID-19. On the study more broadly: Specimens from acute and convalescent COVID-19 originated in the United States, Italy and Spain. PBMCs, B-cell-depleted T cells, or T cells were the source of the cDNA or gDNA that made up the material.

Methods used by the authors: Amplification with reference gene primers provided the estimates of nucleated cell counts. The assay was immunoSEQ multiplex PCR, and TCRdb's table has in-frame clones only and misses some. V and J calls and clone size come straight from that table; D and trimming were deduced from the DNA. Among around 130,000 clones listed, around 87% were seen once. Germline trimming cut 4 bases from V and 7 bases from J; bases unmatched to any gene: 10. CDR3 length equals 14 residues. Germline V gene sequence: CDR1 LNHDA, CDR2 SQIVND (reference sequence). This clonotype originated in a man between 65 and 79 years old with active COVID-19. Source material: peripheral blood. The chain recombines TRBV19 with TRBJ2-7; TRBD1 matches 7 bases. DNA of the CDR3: TGTGCCAGTAGTACCCCGGGACAGTCTCGGGAGCAGTACTTC. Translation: CASSTPGQSREQYF.